The T cell receptor (beta chain) under discussion was sequenced for a study of blood T cell repertoires in COVID-19. Turning to the study itself: The United States, Italy and Spain provided the acute and convalescent COVID-19 samples. PBMCs, B-cell-depleted T cells, or T cells provided the cDNA or gDNA that made up the material.

With V trimmed by 8 bases and J by 6 bases, 11 bases remained unmatched. The germline CDR1 and CDR2 sequences are MNHEY and SVGAGI. The CDR3 covers 15 residues. Per the authors' pipeline: Amplification of reference gene primers was used by the study to estimate nucleated cell counts. Assay used: immunoSEQ multiplex PCR; TCRdb lists only in-frame clones, some missing. V, J and clone size were drawn from that table, and D and trimming were deduced from the DNA. The data show approximately 260,000 clones, roughly 82% seen once. This TCR was sampled from a woman of 80 years or more with active or convalescent COVID-19. The V and J genes are TRBV6-5 and TRBJ1-5; 9 nucleotides align to TRBD1. The sequenced material came from peripheral blood. The CDR3 region is CASQVGNRGLQPQHF. CDR3 coding DNA: TGTGCCAGCCAGGTCGGAAACAGGGGGCTTCAGCCCCAGCATTTT.